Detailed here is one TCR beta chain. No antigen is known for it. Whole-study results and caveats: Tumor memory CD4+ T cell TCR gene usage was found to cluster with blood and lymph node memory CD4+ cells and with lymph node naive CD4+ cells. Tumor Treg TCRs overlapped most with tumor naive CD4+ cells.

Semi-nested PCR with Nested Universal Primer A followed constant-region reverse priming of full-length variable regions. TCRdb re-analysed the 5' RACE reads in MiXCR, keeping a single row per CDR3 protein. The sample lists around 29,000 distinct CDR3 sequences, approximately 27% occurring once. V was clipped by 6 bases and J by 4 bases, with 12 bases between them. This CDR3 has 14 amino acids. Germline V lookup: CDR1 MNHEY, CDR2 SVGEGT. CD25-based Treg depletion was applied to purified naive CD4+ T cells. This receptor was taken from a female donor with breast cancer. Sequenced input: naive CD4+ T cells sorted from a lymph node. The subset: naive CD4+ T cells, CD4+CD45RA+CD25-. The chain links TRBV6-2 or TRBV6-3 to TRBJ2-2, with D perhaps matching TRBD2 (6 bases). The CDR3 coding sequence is TGTGCCAGCAGCCCGGGACTCCCCACCGGGGAGCTGTTTTTT. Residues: CASSPGLPTGELFF.